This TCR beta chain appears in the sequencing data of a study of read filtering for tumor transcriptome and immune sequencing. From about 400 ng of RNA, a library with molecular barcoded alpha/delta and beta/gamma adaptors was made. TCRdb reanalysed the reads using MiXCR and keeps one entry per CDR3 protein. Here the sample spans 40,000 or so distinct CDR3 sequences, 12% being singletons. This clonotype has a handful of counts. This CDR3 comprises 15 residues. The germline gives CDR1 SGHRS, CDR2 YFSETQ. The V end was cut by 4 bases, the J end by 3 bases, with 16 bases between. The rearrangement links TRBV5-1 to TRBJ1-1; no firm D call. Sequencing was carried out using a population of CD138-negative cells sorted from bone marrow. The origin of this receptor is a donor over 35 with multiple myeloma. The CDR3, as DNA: TGCGCCAGCAGCCCTGGAGGAGGGAAGGACACTGAAGCTTTCTTT. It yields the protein CASSPGGGKDTEAFF.